Shown below are 6 T cell receptor beta chains from a single sample sequenced in a study of a mutant IDH1 vaccine in newly diagnosed glioma. Profiling relied on immunoSEQ multiplex PCR, and the TCRdb table lists in-frame clones only, not all of them. This sample carries tens of thousands of clones, 75% to 95% of them seen once, and the ten largest clones take about 5.5%. These receptors have no identified antigens. Stated time point: week 47, end of study. One vaccine dose held 300 ug of mutant IDH1 20-mer peptide and came with topical imiquimod. Here the sequenced sample was PBMCs, taken from a glioma patient whose treatment included an IDH1 peptide vaccine. The receptor set was obtained from a woman aged 40 to 50 with glioma.

The chain joins TRBV4-1 to TRBJ1-5; possible D gene TRBD1, 5 bases. Germline lookup yields CDR1 MGHRA and CDR2 YSYEKL. CDR3 length: 14 amino acids. With 3 bases removed from V and 7 bases from J, the gap between germline ends came to 13 bases. The CDR3 bases are TGCGCCAGCAGCCAGGGGGGGGATACGCAGCCCCAGCATTTT. Amino acid sequence: CASSQGGDTQPQHF.

V gene TRBV7-2 combines with J gene TRBJ2-7; D uncertain. In germline, CDR1 is SGHTA, CDR2 FQGNSA. The CDR3 extends over 12 amino acids. V lost 8 bases, J lost 2 bases, and 10 bases lay in between. The chain's CDR3 is CASGSAPYEQYF. The DNA of the CDR3 is TGTGCCAGCGGCTCAGCCCCCTACGAGCAGTACTTC.

This chain connects TRBV30 to TRBJ2-1; 9 bases line up with TRBD1. The CDR3 covers 15 residues. V trimming: 6 bases; J trimming: 10 bases; junction bases outside the gene matches: 16. Germline CDR1 reads GTSNPN; CDR2 reads SVGIG (reference sequence). DNA for the CDR3: TGTGCCTGCCCAAAAATGGGACAGGGTAGAGGGGAGCAGTTCTTC. Translated, it gives CACPKMGQGRGEQFF. Full variable domain (remainder filled in from reference TRBV30 and TRBJ2-1): SQTIHQWPATLVQPVGSPLSLECTVEGTSNPNLYWYRQAAGRGLQLLFYSVGIGQISSEVPQNLSASRPQDRQFILSSKKLLLSDSGFYLCACPKMGQGRGEQFFGPGTRLTVL.

This chain connects TRBV4-3 to TRBJ1-4; D is unclear. CDR1 is LGHNA and CDR2 is YSLEER in the germline V gene. V lost 1 base, J lost 4 bases, and 7 bases lay in between. The CDR3 is made up of 14 amino acids. CDR3: CASSQATHNEKLFF. CDR3 in DNA: TGCGCCAGCAGCCAAGCTACCCATAATGAAAAACTGTTTTTT.

The gene calls are TRBV6-5 and TRBJ1-3; no firm D call. CDR3 length: 16 amino acids. The germline V gene has CDR1 MNHEY and CDR2 SVGAGI. V dropped 0 bases and J dropped 3 bases, with 12 bases sitting between them. The CDR3 here is CASSYSSPDIGNTIYF. The CDR3 DNA follows: TGTGCCAGCAGTTACTCGTCTCCGGATATTGGAAACACCATATATTTT.

V gene TRBV7-3 combines with J gene TRBJ2-3; 7 bases map to TRBD2. With V trimmed by 3 bases and J by 8 bases, 8 bases remained unmatched. Germline V gene data show CDR1 as SGHTA and CDR2 as FQGTGA. This CDR3 is built from 14 residues. The CDR3 sequence is CASSLRESGTTQYF. The CDR3, as DNA: TGTGCCAGCAGCTTGCGGGAGAGCGGTACTACGCAGTATTTT.